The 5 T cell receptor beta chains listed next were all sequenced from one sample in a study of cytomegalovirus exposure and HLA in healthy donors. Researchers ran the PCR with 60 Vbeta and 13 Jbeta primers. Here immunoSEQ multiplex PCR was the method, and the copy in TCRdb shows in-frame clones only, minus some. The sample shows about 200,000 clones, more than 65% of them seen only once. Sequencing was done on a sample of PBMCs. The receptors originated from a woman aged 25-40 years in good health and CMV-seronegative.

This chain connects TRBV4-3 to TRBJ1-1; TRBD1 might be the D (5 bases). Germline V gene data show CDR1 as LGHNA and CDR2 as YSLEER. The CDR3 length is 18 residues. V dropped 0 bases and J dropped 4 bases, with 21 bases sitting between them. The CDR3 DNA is TGCGCCAGCAGCCAAGAAGTCCGCCTGGCAGGGCGGTCCACTGAAGCTTTCTTT. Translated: CASSQEVRLAGRSTEAFF.

The CDR3, as DNA: TGCGCCAGCAGCGGACAGGGCTATGCTGAAGCTTTCTTT. Protein: CASSGQGYAEAFF. The chain uses TRBV4-1 and TRBJ1-1, with 8 bases fitting TRBD1. The CDR3 covers 13 residues. The germline V gene encodes CDR1 MGHRA and CDR2 YSYEKL. Trimming at V came to 5 bases and at J to 6 bases, leaving 5 bases not matched to a gene.

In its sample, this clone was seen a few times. CDR3 bases: TGTGCCAGTAGGGACTTAGGGGGCTCTGGGGCCAACGTCCTGACTTTC. This sequence encodes CASRDLGGSGANVLTF. V and J are TRBV19 and TRBJ2-6, with D possibly being TRBD1 (6 bases). This CDR3 is 16 amino acids long. V shed 6 bases and J shed 0 bases, with 12 bases lying between them. Germline V lookup: CDR1 LNHDA, CDR2 SQIVND (reference sequence).

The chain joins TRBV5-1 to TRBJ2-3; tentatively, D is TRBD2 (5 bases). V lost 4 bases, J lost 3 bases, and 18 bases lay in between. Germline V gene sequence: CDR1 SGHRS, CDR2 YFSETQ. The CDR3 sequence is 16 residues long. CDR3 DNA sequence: TGCGCCAGCAGCCAGACTCCGGGAATCGATACAGATACGCAGTATTTT. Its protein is CASSQTPGIDTDTQYF.

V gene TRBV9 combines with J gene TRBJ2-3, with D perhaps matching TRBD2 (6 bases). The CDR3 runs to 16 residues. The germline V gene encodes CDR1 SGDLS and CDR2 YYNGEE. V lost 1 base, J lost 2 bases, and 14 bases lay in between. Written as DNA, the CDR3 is TGTGCCAGCAGCGTATCTTCCGGGGGAACCACAGATACGCAGTATTTT. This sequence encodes CASSVSSGGTTDTQYF.